The TCR beta chain described here comes from a study of control samples from healthy donors and cancer patients. TCRdb keeps only in-frame clones here, not all; method: immunoSEQ multiplex PCR. The table has fewer than 45,000 clones, approximately 90% seen once. Germline values: CDR1 LNHDA, CDR2 SQIVND (reference sequence). The V end was cut by 5 bases, the J end by 0 bases, with 20 bases between. The CDR3 sequence is 18 residues long. The TCR comes from a woman aged 40 to 50 with head and neck cancer. The chain is built from TRBV19 and TRBJ1-5, with D unresolved. Source material: PBMCs. The CDR3 coding sequence is TGTGCCAGTAGTGGTTTAAGAGGCAGCTCAAATAGCAATCAGCCCCAGCATTTT. Translating it yields CASSGLRGSSNSNQPQHF.